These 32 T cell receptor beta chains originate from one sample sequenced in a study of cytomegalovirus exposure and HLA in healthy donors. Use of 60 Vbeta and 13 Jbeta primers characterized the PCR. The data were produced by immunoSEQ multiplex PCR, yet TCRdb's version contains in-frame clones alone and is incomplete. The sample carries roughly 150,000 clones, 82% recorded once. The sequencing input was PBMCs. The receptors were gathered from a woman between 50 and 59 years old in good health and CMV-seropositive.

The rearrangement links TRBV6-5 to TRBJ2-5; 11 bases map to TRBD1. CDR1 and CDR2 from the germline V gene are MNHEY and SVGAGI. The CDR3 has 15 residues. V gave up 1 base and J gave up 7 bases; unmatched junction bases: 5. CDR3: CASSYLGQGVMTQYF. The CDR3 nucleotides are TGTGCCAGCAGTTACTTGGGACAGGGGGTGATGACCCAGTACTTC.

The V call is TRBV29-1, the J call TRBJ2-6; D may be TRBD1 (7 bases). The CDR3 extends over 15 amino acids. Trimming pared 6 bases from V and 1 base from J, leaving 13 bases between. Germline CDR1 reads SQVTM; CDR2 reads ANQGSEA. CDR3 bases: TGCAGCGTCCAGGGGGGCGGATCTGGGGCCAACGTCCTGACTTTC. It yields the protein CSVQGGGSGANVLTF.

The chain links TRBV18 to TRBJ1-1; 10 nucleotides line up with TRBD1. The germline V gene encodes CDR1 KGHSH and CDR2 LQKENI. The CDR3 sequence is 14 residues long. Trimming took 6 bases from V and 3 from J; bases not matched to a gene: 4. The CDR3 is CASSPGQGYTEAFF. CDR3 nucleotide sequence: TGTGCCAGCTCTCCGGGACAGGGGTACACTGAAGCTTTCTTT.

The CDR3 protein is CASSFEGQQETQYF. In DNA form, the CDR3 reads TGTGCCAGCAGCTTCGAGGGACAGCAAGAGACCCAGTACTTC. The chain uses TRBV7-8 and TRBJ2-5; 7 nucleotides line up with TRBD1. CDR3 size: 14 residues. CDR1 and CDR2 from the germline V gene are SGHVS and FQNEAQ. Trimming took 3 bases from V and 2 from J; bases not matched to a gene: 3.

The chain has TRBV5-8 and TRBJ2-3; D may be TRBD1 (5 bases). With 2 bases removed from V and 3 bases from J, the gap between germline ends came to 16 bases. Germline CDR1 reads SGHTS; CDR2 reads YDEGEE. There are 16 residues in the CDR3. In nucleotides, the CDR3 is TGTGCCAGCAGCTTAAGGGGCAGCCTACTGACAGATACGCAGTATTTT. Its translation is CASSLRGSLLTDTQYF.

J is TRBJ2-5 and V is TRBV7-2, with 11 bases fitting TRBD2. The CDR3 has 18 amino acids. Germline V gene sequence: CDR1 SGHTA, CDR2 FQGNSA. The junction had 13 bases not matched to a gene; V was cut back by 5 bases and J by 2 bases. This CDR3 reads CASSGPGTSGPIQETQYF. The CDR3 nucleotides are TGTGCCAGCAGCGGCCCCGGGACTAGCGGCCCTATTCAAGAGACCCAGTACTTC.

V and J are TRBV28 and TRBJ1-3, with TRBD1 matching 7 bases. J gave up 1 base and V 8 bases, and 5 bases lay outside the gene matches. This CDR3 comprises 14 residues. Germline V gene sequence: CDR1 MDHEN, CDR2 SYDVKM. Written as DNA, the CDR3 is TGTGCCAGCTACAGGGGAAGATCTGGAAACACCATATATTTT. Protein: CASYRGRSGNTIYF.

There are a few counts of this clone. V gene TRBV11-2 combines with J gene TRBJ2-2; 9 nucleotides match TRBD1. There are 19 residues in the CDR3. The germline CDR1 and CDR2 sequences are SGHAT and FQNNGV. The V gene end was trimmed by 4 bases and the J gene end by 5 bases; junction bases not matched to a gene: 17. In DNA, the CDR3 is TGTGCCAGCAGCTCTGCACCAGATAACAGGGGGCGCTTGACCGGGGAGCTGTTTTTT. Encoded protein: CASSSAPDNRGRLTGELFF.

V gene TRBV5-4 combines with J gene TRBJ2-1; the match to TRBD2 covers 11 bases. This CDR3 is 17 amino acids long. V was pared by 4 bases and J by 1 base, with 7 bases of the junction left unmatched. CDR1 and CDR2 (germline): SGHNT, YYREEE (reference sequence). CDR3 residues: CASSKPLAGASYNEQFF. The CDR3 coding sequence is TGTGCCAGCAGCAAGCCACTAGCGGGGGCATCCTACAATGAGCAGTTCTTC.

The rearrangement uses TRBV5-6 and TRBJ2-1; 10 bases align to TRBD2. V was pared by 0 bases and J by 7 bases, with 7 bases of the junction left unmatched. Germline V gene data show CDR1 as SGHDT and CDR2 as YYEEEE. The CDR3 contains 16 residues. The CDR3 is CASSLGTSGGGNEQFF. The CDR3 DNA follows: TGTGCCAGCAGCTTGGGGACTAGCGGTGGGGGGAATGAGCAGTTCTTC.

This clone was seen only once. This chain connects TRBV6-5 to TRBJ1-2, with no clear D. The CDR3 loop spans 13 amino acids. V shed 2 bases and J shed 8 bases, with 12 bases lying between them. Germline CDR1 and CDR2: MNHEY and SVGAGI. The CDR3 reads CASSYVGGMGYTF. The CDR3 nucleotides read TGTGCCAGCAGTTACGTTGGAGGGATGGGCTACACCTTC.

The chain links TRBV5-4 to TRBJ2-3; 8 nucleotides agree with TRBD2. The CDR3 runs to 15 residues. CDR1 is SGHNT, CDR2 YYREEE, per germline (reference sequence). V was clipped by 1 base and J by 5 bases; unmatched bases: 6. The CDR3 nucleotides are TGTGCCAGCAGCTTGCGGCGGGGGGTCGTAGATACGCAGTATTTT. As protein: CASSLRRGVVDTQYF.

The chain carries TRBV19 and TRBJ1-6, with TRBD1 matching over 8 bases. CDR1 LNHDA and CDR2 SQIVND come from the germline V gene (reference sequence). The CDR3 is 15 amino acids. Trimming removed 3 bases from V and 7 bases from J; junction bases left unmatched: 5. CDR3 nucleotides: TGTGCCAGTAGTATCCTTGACAGGGGCAATTCACCCCTCCACTTT. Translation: CASSILDRGNSPLHF.

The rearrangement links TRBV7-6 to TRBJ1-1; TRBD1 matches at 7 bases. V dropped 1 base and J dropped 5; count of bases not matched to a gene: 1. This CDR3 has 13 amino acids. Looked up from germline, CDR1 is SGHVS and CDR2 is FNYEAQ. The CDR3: CASSLETGTEAFF. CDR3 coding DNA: TGTGCCAGCAGCTTAGAGACAGGGACTGAAGCTTTCTTT.

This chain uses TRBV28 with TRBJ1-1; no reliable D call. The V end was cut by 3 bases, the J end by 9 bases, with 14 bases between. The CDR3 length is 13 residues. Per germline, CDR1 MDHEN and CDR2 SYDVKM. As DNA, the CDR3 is TGTGCCAGCAGTTTTTTTGAGCGACGGAAAGCTTTCTTT. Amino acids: CASSFFERRKAFF.

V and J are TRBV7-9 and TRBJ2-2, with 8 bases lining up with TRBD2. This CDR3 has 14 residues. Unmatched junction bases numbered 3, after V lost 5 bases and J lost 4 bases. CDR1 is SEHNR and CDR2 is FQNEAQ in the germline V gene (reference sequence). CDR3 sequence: CASSPGGVTGELFF. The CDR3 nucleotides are TGTGCCAGCAGCCCGGGGGGGGTCACCGGGGAGCTGTTTTTT.

CDR3 nucleotide sequence: TGCAGCGGCAAGCGGGGCTCCTACAATGAGCAGTTCTTC. Its translation: CSGKRGSYNEQFF. The chain has TRBV29-1 and TRBJ2-1, with 7 bases lining up with TRBD2. Germline trimming cut 7 bases from V and 0 bases from J; bases unmatched to any gene: 3. The CDR3 covers 13 residues. From germline, CDR1 is SQVTM and CDR2 ANQGSEA.

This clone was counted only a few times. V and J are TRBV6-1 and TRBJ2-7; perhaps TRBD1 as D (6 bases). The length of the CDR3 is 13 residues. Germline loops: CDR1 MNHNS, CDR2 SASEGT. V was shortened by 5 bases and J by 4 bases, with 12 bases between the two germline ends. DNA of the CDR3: TGTGCCAGCAGTACAGGGAATTTGTACGAGCAGTACTTC. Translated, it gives CASSTGNLYEQYF.

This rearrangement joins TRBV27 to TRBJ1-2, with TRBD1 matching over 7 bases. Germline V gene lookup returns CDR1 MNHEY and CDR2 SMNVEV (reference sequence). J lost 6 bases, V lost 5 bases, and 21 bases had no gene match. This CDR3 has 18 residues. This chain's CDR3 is CASSPQAQTGTSRDGYTF. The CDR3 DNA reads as TGTGCCAGCAGTCCACAAGCCCAGACAGGGACTTCGAGAGATGGCTACACCTTC.

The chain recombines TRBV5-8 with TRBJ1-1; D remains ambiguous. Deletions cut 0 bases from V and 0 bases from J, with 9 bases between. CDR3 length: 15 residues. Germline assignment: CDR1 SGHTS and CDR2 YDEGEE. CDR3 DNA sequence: TGTGCCAGCAGCTTGGGAGCGTACATGAACACTGAAGCTTTCTTT. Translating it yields CASSLGAYMNTEAFF.

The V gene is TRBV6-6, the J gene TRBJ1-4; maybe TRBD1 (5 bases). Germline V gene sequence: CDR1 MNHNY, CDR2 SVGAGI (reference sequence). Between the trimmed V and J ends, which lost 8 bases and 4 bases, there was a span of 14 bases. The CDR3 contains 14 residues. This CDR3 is CASCRKGHNEKLFF. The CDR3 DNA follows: TGTGCCAGCTGCAGAAAAGGACATAATGAAAAACTGTTTTTT.

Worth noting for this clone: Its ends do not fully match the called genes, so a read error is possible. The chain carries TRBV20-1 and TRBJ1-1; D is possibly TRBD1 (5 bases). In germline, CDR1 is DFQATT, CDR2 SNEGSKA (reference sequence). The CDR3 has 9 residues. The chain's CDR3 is CSVTSVRDF. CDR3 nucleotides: TGCAGTGTTACGTCCGTCAGGGATTTT.

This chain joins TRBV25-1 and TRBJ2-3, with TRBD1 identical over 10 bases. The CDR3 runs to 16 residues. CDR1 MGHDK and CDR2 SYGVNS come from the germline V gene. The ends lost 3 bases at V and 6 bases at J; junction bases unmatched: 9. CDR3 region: CASSEATGTGADTQYF. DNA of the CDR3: TGTGCCAGCAGTGAGGCTACCGGGACAGGGGCCGATACGCAGTATTTT.

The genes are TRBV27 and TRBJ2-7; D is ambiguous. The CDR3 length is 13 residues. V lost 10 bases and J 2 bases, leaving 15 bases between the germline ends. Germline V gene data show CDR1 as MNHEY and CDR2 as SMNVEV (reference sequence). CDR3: CATPDQTTYEQYF. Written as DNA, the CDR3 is TGTGCCACCCCCGACCAGACAACCTACGAGCAGTACTTC.

CDR3 sequence (DNA): TGTGCCATCGGAGGCAGGGGCTACGAGCAGTACTTC. It encodes CAIGGRGYEQYF. The chain carries TRBV10-3 and TRBJ2-7; D possibly corresponds to TRBD1 (6 bases). CDR1 is ENHRY and CDR2 is SYGVKD in the germline V gene. This CDR3 has 12 amino acids. The V gene lost 8 bases and the J gene lost 3 bases, with 11 bases spanning the gap.

The CDR3 region has the DNA TGTGCCAGCAGCATGCATACAGGATTAGGCTACACCTTC. This gives the protein CASSMHTGLGYTF. The gene calls are TRBV7-3 and TRBJ1-2, with D possibly TRBD1 on 5 matching bases. V was trimmed by 5 bases and J by 8 bases, leaving 15 bases between them. The length of the CDR3 is 13 residues. The germline V gene encodes CDR1 SGHTA and CDR2 FQGTGA.

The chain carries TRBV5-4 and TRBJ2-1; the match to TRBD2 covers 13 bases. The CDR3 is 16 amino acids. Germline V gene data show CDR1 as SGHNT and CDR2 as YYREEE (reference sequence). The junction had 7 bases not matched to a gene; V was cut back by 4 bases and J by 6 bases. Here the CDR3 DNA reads TGTGCCAGCAGCGTTGCAACTAGCGGGGGGGGCAATGAGCAGTTCTTC. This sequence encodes CASSVATSGGGNEQFF.

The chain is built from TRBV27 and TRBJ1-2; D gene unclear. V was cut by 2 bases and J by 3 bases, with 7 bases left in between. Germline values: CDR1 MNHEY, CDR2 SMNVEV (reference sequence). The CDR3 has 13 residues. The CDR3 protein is CASSLRRDYGYTF. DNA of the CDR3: TGTGCCAGCAGTTTACGGAGAGACTATGGCTACACCTTC.

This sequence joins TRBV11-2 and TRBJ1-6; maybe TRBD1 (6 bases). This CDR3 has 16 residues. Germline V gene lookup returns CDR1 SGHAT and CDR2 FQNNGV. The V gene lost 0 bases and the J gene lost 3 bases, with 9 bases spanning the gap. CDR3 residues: CASSLEDSHYNSPLHF. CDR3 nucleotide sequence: TGTGCCAGCAGCTTAGAGGACAGTCACTATAATTCACCCCTCCACTTT.

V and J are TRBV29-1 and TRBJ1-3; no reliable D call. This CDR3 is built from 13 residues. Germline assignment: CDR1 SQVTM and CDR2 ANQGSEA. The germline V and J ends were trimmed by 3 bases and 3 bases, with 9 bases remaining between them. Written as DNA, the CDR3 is TGCAGCGTTGAGTTGGCAAGTGGAAACACCATATATTTT. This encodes CSVELASGNTIYF. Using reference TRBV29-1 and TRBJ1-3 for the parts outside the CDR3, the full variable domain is SAVISQKPSRDICQRGTSLTIQCQVDSQVTMMFWYRQQPGQSLTLIATANQGSEATYESGFVIDKFPISRPNLTFSTLTVSNMSPEDSSIYLCSVELASGNTIYFGEGSWLTVV.

Here the CDR3 DNA reads TGCGCCAGCAGCCAAGAAGTCATCAGTAACTATGGCTACACCTTC. Translating gives CASSQEVISNYGYTF. The gene calls are TRBV4-3 and TRBJ1-2; D is ambiguous. CDR3 length: 15 amino acids. Trimming took off 0 bases at V and 1 base at J, with 9 bases between the two ends. Germline CDR1 LGHNA, CDR2 YSLEER.

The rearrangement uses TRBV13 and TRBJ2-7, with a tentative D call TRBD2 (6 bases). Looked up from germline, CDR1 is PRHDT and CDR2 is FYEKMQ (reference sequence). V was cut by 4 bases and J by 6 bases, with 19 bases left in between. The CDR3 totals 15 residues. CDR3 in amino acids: CASSSETAGTTEQYF. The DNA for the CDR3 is TGTGCCAGCAGCTCCGAGACGGCGGGGACGACCGAGCAGTACTTC.